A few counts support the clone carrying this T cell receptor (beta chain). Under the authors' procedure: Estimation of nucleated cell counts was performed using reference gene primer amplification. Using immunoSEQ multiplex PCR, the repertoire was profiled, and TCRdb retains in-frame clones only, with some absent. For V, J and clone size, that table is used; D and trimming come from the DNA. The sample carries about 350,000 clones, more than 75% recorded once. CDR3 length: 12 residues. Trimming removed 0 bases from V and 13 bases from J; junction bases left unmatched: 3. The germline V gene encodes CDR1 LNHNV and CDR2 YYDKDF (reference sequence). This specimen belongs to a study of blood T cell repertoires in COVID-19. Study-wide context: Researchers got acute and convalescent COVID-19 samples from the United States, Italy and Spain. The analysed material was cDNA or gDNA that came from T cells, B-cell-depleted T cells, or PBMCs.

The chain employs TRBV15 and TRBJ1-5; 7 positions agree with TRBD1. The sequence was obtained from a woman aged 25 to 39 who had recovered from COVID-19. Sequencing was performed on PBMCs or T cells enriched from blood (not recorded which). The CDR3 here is CATSRDGQEQHF. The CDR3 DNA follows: TGTGCCACCAGCAGAGATGGACAGGAGCAGCATTTT.